This T cell receptor (beta chain) was captured in a study of vaccination effects on CD4 cells after COVID-19 (dated by TCRdb to between 2021 and 2023). Regarding the study in general: In the ViraFEST assay, PBMC were stimulated with viral peptide pools, and antigen-specific CD4+ T cell clonotypes were then identified by expansion using TCR sequencing. In the study, cultures from other donors were sequenced using the Oncomine TCR Beta short-read assay on an Illumina iSeq 100. Across the study, the median time from the second dose to post-vaccine sampling was 72 days (range 14 to 241). Roughly 2.1 million PBMC per well were cultured in IMDM with around 5% human AB serum, 8 to 10 IU/ml IL-2 and gentamicin, plus 10 ug/ml peptides. SARS-CoV-2 spike-specific CD4+ TCR repertoires from before and after mRNA vaccination were compared in COVID-19 convalescent patients and in infection-naive vaccine recipients. Altogether, some 10 COVID-19 convalescent patients and a handful of SARS-CoV-2-naive healthy vaccine recipients made up the full study.

After about 9 days of culture, CD4+ T cells were isolated with the EasySep CD4+ T cell isolation kit. Two doses of either the BNT162b2 or the mRNA-1273 mRNA SARS-CoV-2 vaccine were administered to participants. None of the healthy vaccine recipients had a prior SARS-CoV-2 infection, which was confirmed by nucleocapsid antibody tests that came back negative both before and after vaccination. On days 3 and 7, half of the culture medium was replaced with fresh IL-2-containing medium. Each peptide stimulation condition was cultured in triplicate wells unless otherwise noted. Using Ficoll-Paque Plus gradient centrifugation, PBMC were separated from whole blood and then either used fresh or cryopreserved at -140C. The QIAamp micro DNA kit was used to extract genomic DNA from the cultured CD4+ T cells. The full study reports these points: At late post-vaccination timepoints, both infection-induced and vaccine-induced clones showed marked clonal contraction, consistent with waning T cell responses. The study was limited by a small number of convalescent patients, and early post-infection timepoints were lacking. In healthy vaccine recipients, vaccine-induced clones were almost all SARS-CoV-2 mono-reactive, with only 1 of 255 being cross-reactive with common cold coronaviruses.

The protocol used for the library was the immunoSEQ multiplex PCR assay. DNA from the cultured, isolated CD4+ T cells was subjected to TCR beta CDR3 sequencing. The authors' analysis ran thus. Non-productive TCR sequences were removed, reads were trimmed to the CDR3 region, and CDR3s of at least 7 amino acids were retained. The MANAFEST web app was used to identify antigen-specific clonotypes by comparing expansion in peptide wells with expansion in reference cultures. For clones to be considered positive, expansion at FDR<0.05 versus reference and all other wells, an odds ratio above 5, and a frequency above 0.1% in two replicate wells were required. A clonotype was called cross-reactive if it was significantly expanded both in SARS-CoV-2 spike wells and in at least one common cold coronavirus spike condition. CDR3 similarity was assessed by Levenshtein distance using the stringdist R package, and unrooted trees were constructed with ape in R 3.6.1. Here the immuneACCESS table is served through TCRdb, limited to in-frame sequences with V and J called. Missing clones are a known gap in these copies; in checked studies unresolved V genes cover under half, and the rest lacks a known reason. V, J and clone size derive from that table, while D and trimming were established from the DNA sequence. Within this sample are about 45,000 clones, with around 70% of them counted one time only. The ten most abundant clones make up over 8.5% of the sample.

V and J are truncated by 0 bases and 7 bases respectively, leaving an intervening sequence of 9 bases. The germline V gene encodes CDR1 LGHDT and CDR2 YNNKEL (reference sequence). Spanning cysteine to phenylalanine, the CDR3 consists of 13 amino acids. The CDR3 DNA has 39 bases and is translated from base 1. As for this clone: Which antigen it targets is not known. One base away there is no much larger clone; base qualities are not given.

The TCR originated in a human donor who received a COVID-19 vaccine. Sequenced material: CD4+ T cells from PBMCs cultured without peptide, taken after COVID-19 vaccination. The chain uses TRBV3-1 (or the pseudogene TRBV3-2) and TRBJ2-5; the D gene is possibly TRBD2, with 5 bases matching. The DNA reads as follows: TGTGCCAGCAGCCAAGATAAGGCGGGGACCCAGTACTTC. Its amino acids are CASSQDKAGTQYF.